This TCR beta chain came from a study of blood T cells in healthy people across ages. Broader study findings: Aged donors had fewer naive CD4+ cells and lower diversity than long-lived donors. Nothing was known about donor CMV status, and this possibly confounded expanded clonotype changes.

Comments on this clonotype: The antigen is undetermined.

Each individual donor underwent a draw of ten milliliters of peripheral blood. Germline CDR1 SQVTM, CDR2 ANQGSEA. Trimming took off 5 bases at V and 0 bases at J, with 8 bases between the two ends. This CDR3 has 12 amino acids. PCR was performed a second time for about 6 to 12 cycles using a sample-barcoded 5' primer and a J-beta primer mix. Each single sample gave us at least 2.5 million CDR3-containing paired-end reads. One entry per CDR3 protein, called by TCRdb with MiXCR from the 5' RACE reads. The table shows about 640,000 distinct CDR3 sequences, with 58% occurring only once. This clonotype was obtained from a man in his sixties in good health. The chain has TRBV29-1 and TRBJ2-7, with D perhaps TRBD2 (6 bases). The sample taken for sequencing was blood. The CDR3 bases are TGCAGCGTTTTGGGGGGCTCCTACGAGCAGTACTTC. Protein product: CSVLGGSYEQYF.